A selection of T cell receptor beta chains follows, all from one sample in a study of cytomegalovirus exposure and HLA in healthy donors. Libraries were prepared by immunoSEQ multiplex PCR; TCRdb keeps only in-frame clonotypes and omits some of them. The repertoire consists of under 250,000 clones, with more than 75% occurring once and the leading ten covering 1.3%. The sequenced material came from PBMCs. Receptors originate from a human donor in good health. Each CDR3 is given with its conserved first and last residue. A D gene is named only where the DNA matches it firmly. Clone size appears in some rows only: once, few, many, or a class for an expanded clone.

clone size | J gene | D gene | V gene | CDR3 protein | CDR3 DNA
. | TRBJ1-1 | . | TRBV11-1 | CASSLAWSGGTEAFF | TGTGCCAGCAGCTTAGCGTGGAGTGGTGGCACTGAAGCTTTCTTT
. | TRBJ2-3 | . | TRBV6-1 | CASGRTTDTQYF | TGTGCCAGCGGGCGGACAACAGATACGCAGTATTTT
few | TRBJ2-2 | TRBD1 | TRBV7-9 | CSSSQRQGQGSTGELFF | TGTTCCAGCAGTCAGAGACAGGGCCAAGGGAGCACCGGGGAGCTGTTTTTT
once | TRBJ2-7 | TRBD1 | TRBV5-8 | CASSRGGATSYEQYF | TGTGCCAGCAGCCGAGGGGGCGCAACTTCATACGAGCAGTACTTC
. | TRBJ2-5 | . | TRBV4-1 | CASSQDGVRGQETQYF | TGCGCCAGCAGCCAAGATGGCGTCAGGGGCCAAGAGACCCAGTACTTC
. | TRBJ1-5 | . | TRBV19 | CASSLTDLSNQPQHF | TGTGCCAGTAGTCTTACAGACCTGTCCAATCAGCCCCAGCATTTT
. | TRBJ1-5 | . | TRBV2 | CASSRGLGNQPQHF | TGTGCCAGCAGTCGGGGGTTAGGCAATCAGCCCCAGCATTTT
. | TRBJ2-1 | TRBD2 | TRBV7-9 | CSSSSGLAQGWDEQFF | TGTTCCAGCAGCTCCGGACTAGCCCAGGGTTGGGATGAGCAGTTCTTC
. | TRBJ2-5 | TRBD2 | TRBV30 | CAWSVERGRETQYF | TGTGCCTGGAGTGTAGAGCGGGGTCGGGAGACCCAGTACTTC
. | TRBJ2-5 | TRBD2 | TRBV18 | CASSPLAGDQETQYF | TGTGCCAGCTCACCACTAGCGGGAGACCAAGAGACCCAGTACTTC
. | TRBJ2-1 | TRBD2 | TRBV5-1 | CASSLGVPGLANEQFF | TGCGCCAGCAGCTTGGGAGTCCCGGGACTAGCGAATGAGCAGTTCTTC
. | TRBJ1-5 | TRBD1 | TRBV30 | CAWSVDRGDQPQHF | TGTGCCTGGAGTGTGGACAGGGGAGATCAGCCCCAGCATTTT
once | TRBJ2-1 | . | TRBV11-2 | CASSLRQSIYNEQFF | TGTGCCAGCAGCTTACGACAGAGCATTTACAATGAGCAGTTCTTC
. | TRBJ2-2 | TRBD2 | TRBV15 | CATTTSGISGELFF | TGTGCCACCACGACTAGCGGGATTTCTGGGGAGCTGTTTTTT
. | TRBJ1-5 | TRBD1 | TRBV9 | CASSSGPGTANNQPQHF | TGTGCCAGCAGCTCCGGGCCCGGGACAGCCAATAATCAGCCCCAGCATTTT
. | TRBJ1-1 | TRBD1 | TRBV9 | CASSALTGVGTEAFF | TGTGCCAGCAGCGCTCTGACAGGGGTTGGCACTGAAGCTTTCTTT
. | TRBJ2-2 | TRBD2 | TRBV10-2 | CASRVSGRASTGELFF | TGCGCCAGCAGGGTTAGCGGGAGGGCCAGCACCGGGGAGCTGTTTTTT
. | TRBJ1-1 | TRBD1 | TRBV5-4 | CASRAGTGGAWTEAFF | TGTGCCAGCAGGGCCGGGACAGGGGGCGCGTGGACTGAAGCTTTCTTT
. | TRBJ2-3 | TRBD2 | TRBV5-6 | CASSLVRGLAGDTQYF | TGTGCCAGCAGCTTGGTTCGGGGACTAGCGGGAGATACGCAGTATTTT
. | TRBJ1-2 | . | TRBV6-5 | CASSAGGGIYGYTF | TGTGCCAGCAGTGCGGGGGGAGGGATCTATGGCTACACCTTC